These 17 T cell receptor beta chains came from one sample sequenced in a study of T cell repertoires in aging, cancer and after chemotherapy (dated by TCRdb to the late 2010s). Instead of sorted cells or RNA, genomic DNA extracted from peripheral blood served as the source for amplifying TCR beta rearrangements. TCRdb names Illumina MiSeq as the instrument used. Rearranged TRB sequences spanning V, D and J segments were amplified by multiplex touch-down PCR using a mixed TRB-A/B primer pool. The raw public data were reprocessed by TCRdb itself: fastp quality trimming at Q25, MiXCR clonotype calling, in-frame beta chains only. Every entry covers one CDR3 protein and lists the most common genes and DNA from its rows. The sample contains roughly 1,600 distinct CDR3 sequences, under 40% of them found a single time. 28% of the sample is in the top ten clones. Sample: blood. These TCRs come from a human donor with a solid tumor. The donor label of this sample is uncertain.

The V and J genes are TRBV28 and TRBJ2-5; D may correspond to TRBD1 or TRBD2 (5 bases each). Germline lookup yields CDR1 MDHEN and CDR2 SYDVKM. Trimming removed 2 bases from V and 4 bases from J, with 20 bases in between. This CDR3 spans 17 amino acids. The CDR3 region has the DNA TGTGCCAGCAGTTTAGGAGGCGTAGGGGTCGTTGGAGAGACCCAGTACTTC. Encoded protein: CASSLGGVGVVGETQYF. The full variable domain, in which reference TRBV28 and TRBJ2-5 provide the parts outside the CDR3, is DVKVTQSSRYLVKRTGEKVFLECVQDMDHENMFWYRQDPGLGLRLIYFSYDVKMKEKGDIPEGYSVSREKKERFSLILESASTNQTSMYLCASSLGGVGVVGETQYFGPGTRLLVL.

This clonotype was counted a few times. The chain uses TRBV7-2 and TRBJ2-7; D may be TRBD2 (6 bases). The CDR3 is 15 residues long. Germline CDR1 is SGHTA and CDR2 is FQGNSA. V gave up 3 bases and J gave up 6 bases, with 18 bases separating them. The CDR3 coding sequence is TGTGCCAGCAGCTTGCTAACCGGGACTTTTGGCGAGCAGTACTTC. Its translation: CASSLLTGTFGEQYF.

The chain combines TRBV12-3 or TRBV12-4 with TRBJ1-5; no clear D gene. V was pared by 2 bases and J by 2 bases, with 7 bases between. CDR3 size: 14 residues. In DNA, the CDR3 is TGTGCCAGCAGTTTACTAGGCGGCAATCAGCCCCAGCATTTT. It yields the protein CASSLLGGNQPQHF.

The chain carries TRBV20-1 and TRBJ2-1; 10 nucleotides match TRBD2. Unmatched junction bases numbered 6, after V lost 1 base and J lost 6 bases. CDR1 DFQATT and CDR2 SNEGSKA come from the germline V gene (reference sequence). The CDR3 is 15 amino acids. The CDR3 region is CSARGLAGDSNEQFF. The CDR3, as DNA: TGCAGTGCTAGAGGCCTAGCGGGAGATAGCAATGAGCAGTTCTTC.

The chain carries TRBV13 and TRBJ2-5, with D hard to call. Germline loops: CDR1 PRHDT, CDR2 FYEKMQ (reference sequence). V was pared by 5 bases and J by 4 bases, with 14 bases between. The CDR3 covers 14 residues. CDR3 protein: CASSPSPRGETQYF. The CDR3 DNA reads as TGTGCCAGCAGCCCAAGCCCTCGCGGAGAGACCCAGTACTTC.

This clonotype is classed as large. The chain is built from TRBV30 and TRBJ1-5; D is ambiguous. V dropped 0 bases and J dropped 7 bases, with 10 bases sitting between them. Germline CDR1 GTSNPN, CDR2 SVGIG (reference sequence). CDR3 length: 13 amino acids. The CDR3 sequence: CAWSVQGYQPQHF. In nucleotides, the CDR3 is TGTGCCTGGAGTGTACAAGGGTACCAGCCCCAGCATTTT. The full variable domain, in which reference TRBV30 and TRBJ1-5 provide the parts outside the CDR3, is SQTIHQWPATLVQPVGSPLSLECTVEGTSNPNLYWYRQAAGRGLQLLFYSVGIGQISSEVPQNLSASRPQDRQFILSSKKLLLSDSGFYLCAWSVQGYQPQHFGDGTRLSIL.

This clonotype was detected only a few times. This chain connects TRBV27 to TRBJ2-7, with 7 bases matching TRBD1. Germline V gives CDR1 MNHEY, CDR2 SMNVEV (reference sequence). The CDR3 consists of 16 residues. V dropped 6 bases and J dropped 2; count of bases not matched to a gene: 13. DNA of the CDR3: TGTGCCAGCAGCCCCAGGAGGACAGGACCCCCCTACGAGCAGTACTTC. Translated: CASSPRRTGPPYEQYF.

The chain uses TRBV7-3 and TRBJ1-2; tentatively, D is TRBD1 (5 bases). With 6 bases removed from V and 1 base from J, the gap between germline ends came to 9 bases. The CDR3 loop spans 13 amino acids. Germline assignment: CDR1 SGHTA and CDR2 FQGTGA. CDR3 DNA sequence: TGTGCCAGCAGACCCGGGGGTAACTATGGCTACACCTTC. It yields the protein CASRPGGNYGYTF.

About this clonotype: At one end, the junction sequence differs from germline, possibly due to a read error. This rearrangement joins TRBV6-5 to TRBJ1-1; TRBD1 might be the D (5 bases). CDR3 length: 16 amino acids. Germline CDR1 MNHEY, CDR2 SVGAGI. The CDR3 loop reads CAISESGGPGGTEAFF. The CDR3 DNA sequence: TGTGCCATCAGTGAGTCGGGAGGCCCGGGGGGCACTGAAGCTTTCTTT.

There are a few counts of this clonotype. The CDR3 region is CSGLLGTDTQYF. CDR3 nucleotide sequence: TGCAGCGGGCTTTTGGGCACAGATACGCAGTATTTT. This rearrangement joins TRBV29-1 to TRBJ2-3; D is ambiguous. The CDR3 runs to 12 residues. Per germline, CDR1 SQVTM and CDR2 ANQGSEA. Trimming left V 7 bases short and J 1 base short, with 9 bases between.

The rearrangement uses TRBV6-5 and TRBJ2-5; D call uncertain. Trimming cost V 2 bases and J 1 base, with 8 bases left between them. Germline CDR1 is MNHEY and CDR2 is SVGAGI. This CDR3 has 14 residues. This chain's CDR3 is CASSYRSSQETQYF. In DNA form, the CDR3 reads TGTGCCAGCAGTTACAGATCCTCCCAAGAGACCCAGTACTTC.

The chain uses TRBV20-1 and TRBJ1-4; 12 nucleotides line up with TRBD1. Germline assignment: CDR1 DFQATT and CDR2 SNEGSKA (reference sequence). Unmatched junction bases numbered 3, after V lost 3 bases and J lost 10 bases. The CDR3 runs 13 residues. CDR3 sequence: CSARGTGGGKLFF. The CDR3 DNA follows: TGCAGTGCTAGGGGGACAGGGGGCGGAAAACTGTTTTTT.

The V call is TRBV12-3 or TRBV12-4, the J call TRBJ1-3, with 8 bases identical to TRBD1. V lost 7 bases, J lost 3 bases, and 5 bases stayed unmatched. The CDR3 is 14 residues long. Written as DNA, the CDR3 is TGTGCCAGCATCCAGGGGGCTTTTGGAAACACCATATATTTT. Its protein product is CASIQGAFGNTIYF.

The chain's CDR3 is CASSPAWAGGTDTQYF. The CDR3 nucleotides are TGCGCCAGCAGCCCCGCCTGGGCGGGAGGCACAGATACGCAGTATTTT. V and J are TRBV5-1 and TRBJ2-3; 7 bases map to TRBD2. The CDR3 contains 16 residues. V trimming: 4 bases; J trimming: 1 base; junction bases outside the gene matches: 9. Looked up from germline, CDR1 is SGHRS and CDR2 is YFSETQ.

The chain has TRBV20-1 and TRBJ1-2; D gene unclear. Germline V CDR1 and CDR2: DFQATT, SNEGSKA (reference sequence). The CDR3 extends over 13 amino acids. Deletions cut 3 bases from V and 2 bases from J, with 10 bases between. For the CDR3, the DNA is TGCAGTGCTAGTGCGGGGTTAAACTATGGCTACACCTTC. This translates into CSASAGLNYGYTF.

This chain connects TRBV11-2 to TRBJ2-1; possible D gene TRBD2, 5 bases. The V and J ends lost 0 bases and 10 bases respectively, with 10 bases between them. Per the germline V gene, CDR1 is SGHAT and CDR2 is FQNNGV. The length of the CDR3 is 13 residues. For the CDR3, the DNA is TGTGCCAGCAGCTTAGAAAGGGAGAGGGAGCAGTTCTTC. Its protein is CASSLEREREQFF.

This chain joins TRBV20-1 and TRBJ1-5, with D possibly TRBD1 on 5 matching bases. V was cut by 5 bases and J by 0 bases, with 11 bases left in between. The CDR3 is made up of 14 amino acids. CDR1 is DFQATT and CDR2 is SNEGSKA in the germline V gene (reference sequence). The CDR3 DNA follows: TGCAGTGCTGGGACGCAAAATAGCAATCAGCCCCAGCATTTT. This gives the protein CSAGTQNSNQPQHF.